This entry features one T cell receptor (beta chain) sequence. The antigen is unknown. The data are from a study of blood T cells in healthy people across ages. With a J-beta primer mix and a sample-barcoded 5' primer, a second PCR ran 7 to 11 cycles. MiXCR was run by TCRdb on the 5' RACE reads, yielding one entry per CDR3 protein. The repertoire holds hundreds of thousands of distinct CDR3 sequences, 58% seen once, with 30% to 40% in the top ten. This CDR3 is built from 13 residues. Germline CDR1 and CDR2: SNHLY and FYNNEI. V lost 1 base to trimming and J lost 3 bases, with 4 bases between them. Study results and caveats: In the absence of known donor CMV status, changes in expanded clonotypes were possibly confounded.

Every donor gave roughly 9.6 milliliters of peripheral blood. The receptor was isolated from a man aged 55 to 69 in good health. This chain joins TRBV2 and TRBJ2-1, with D unclear. Sample: blood. The DNA for the CDR3 is TGTGCCAGCAGTGAAGGCCACTACAATGAGCAGTTCTTC. Its protein is CASSEGHYNEQFF. The full variable domain, in which reference TRBV2 and TRBJ2-1 provide the parts outside the CDR3, is EPEVTQTPSHQVTQMGQEVILRCVPISNHLYFYWYRQILGQKVEFLVSFYNNEISEKSEIFDDQFSVERPDGSNFTLKIRSTKLEDSAMYFCASSEGHYNEQFFGPGTRLTVL.